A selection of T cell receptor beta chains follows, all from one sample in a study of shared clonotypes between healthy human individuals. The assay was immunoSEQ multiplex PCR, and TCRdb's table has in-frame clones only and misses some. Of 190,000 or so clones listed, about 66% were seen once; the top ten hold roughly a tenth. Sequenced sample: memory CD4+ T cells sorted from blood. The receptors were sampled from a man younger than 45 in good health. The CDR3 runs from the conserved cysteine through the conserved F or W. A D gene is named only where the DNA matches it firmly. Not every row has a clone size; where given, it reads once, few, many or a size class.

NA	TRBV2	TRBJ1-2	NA	TGTGCCAGCAGGGAGACCCCGACGTTATCGCGTTTC	CASRETPTLSRF
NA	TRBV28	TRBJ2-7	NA	TGTGCCAGCAGCGGAACCACAGGGTGGAGCAGCAACGAGCAGTACTTC	CASSGTTGWSSNEQYF
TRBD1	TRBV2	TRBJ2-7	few	TGTGCCAGCAGAGACAGGGGCTACGAGCAGTACTTC	CASRDRGYEQYF
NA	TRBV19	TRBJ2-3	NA	TGTGCCAGTAGTATAGGATGGCAGCAAAGGGGCACAGATACGCAGTATTTT	CASSIGWQQRGTDTQYF
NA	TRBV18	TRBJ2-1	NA	TGTGCCAGCTCGCATTCCACTAGCCTGTCCCTCAATGAGCAGTTCTTC	CASSHSTSLSLNEQFF
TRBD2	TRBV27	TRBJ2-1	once	TGTGCCAGCAGTTTCGGGACTAGCGGGAACAATGAGCAGTTCTTC	CASSFGTSGNNEQFF
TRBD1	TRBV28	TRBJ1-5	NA	TGTGCCAGCAGTTTAGCCGGGACAGGGGAACAGCCCCAGCATTTT	CASSLAGTGEQPQHF
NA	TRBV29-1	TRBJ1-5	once	TGCAGCGTTGCCGGGGATAGCAATCAGCCCCAGCATTTT	CSVAGDSNQPQHF
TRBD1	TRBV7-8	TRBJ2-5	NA	TGTGCCAGCAGCTCCTCCCCTCGACAGGGGGGAGAGACCCAGTACTTC	CASSSSPRQGGETQYF
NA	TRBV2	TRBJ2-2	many	TGTGCCAGCAGGGAACAGAGGGGCGGGGAGCTGTTTTTT	CASREQRGGELFF
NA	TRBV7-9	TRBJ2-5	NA	TGTGCCAGCAGCCACCCTTCCGGCGGTGGAGAGACCCAGTACTTC	CASSHPSGGGETQYF
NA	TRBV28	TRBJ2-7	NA	TGTGCCAGCAGGGGAGGCGAGCAGTACTTC	CASRGGEQYF
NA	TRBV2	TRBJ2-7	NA	TGTGCCAGCAATAACGGTTACGAGCAGTACTTC	CASNNGYEQYF
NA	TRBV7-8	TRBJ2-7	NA	TGTGCCAGCAGCGAACCCGGAACTAGACACTTAGGCGAGCAGTACTTC	CASSEPGTRHLGEQYF
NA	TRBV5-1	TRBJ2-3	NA	TGCGCCAGCAGCTTGGATCAGGGCACAGATACGCAGTATTTT	CASSLDQGTDTQYF
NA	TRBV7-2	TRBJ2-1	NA	TGTGCCAGCAGCTTAGACTGGGTGCCTGAGCAGTTCTTC	CASSLDWVPEQFF
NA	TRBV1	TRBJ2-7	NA	TGCACCAGCAGCCAGGAGCAGAGACTTTTAGACTACGAGCAGTACTTC	CTSSQEQRLLDYEQYF
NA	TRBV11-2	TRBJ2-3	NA	TGTGCCAGCAGCTTATCGCCAAACACAGATACGCAGTATTTT	CASSLSPNTDTQYF
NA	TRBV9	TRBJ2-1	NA	TGTGCCAGCAGCGGACCTTCCTACAATGAGCAGTTCTTC	CASSGPSYNEQFF
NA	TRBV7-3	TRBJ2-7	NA	TGTGCCAGCAGCTTATCCCCAAGCGACGAGCAGTACTTC	CASSLSPSDEQYF
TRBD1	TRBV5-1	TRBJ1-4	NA	TGCGCCAGCAGCTTGGATCCAGGGGGGCCTGAAAAACTGTTTTTT	CASSLDPGGPEKLFF
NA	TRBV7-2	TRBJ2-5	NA	TGTGCCAGCAGCTTCCGCGGACAAGAGACCCAGTACTTC	CASSFRGQETQYF
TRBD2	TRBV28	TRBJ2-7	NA	TGTGCCGGTCAGACTAGCGGGCCCCCCTACGAGCAGTACTTC	CAGQTSGPPYEQYF
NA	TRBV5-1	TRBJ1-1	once	TGCGCCAGCAGCTTGGCCGCAATTGGGGAGCCAGCTTTCTTT	CASSLAAIGEPAFF
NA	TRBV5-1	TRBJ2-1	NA	TGCGCCAGCAGCTTGTCCAGCGGAGATTACAATGAGCAGTTCTTC	CASSLSSGDYNEQFF
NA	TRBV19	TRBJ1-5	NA	TGTGCCAGTAGTATAGTTCGAGGGTGGGATCAGCCCCAGCATTTT	CASSIVRGWDQPQHF
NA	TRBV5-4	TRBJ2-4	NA	TGTGCCAGCAGCCCCAGACAGGAGAACATTCAGTACTTC	CASSPRQENIQYF
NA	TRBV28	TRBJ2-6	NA	TGTGCCAGCCGACATCAAAGCTCTGGGGCCAACGTCCTGACTTTC	CASRHQSSGANVLTF
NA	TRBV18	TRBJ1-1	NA	TGTGCCAGCTCAGCCGTGACAGAGAACACTGAAGCTTTCTTT	CASSAVTENTEAFF
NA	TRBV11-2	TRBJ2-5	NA	TGTGCCAGCAGCTTACAGGGGGGAAGTGGCGAGACCCAGTACTTC	CASSLQGGSGETQYF
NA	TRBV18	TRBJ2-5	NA	TGTGCCAGCTCACCAATTTCGGGTGAGACCCAGTACTTC	CASSPISGETQYF
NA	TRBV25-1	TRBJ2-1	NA	TGTGCCAGCAGTGAATCAGGCAGGCCCGTCTACAATGAGCAGTTCTTC	CASSESGRPVYNEQFF
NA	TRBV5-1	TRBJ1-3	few	TGCGCCAGCAGCTTGGAACCGACGGGAAACACCATATATTTT	CASSLEPTGNTIYF
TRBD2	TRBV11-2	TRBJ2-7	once	TGTGCCAGCAGCCGAAGTACTAGCGGGAACTTTCCCTACGAGCAGTACTTC	CASSRSTSGNFPYEQYF
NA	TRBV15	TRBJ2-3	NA	TGTGCCACCAGCAGAGATTCTGGGACGCAGTATTTT	CATSRDSGTQYF
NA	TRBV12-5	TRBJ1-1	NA	TGTGCTAGTGGTTATAACACTGAAGCTTTCTTT	CASGYNTEAFF
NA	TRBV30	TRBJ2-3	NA	TGTGCCTGGAGTAAGGGCCCAACGCGGGACCTAGGGAAGGCGCAGTATTTT	CAWSKGPTRDLGKAQYF
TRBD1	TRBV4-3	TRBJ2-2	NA	TGCGCCAGCAGCTATGGACAGGGAATCGGCGGGGAGCTGTTTTTT	CASSYGQGIGGELFF
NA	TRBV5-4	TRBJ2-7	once	TGTGCCAGCAGCTTTATCAACGAGCAGTACTTC	CASSFINEQYF
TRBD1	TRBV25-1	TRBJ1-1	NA	TGTGCCAGCAGTGATATCCCGGGACAGGAGACGAACACTGAAGCTTTCTTT	CASSDIPGQETNTEAFF
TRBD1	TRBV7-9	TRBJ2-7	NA	TGTGCCAGCAGCCGGGGGACAGGAACCTCCGAGCAGTACTTC	CASSRGTGTSEQYF
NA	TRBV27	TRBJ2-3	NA	TGTGCCAGCAGCTTTACAACAGATACGCAGTATTTT	CASSFTTDTQYF
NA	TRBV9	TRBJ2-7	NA	TGTGCCAGCAGCGTAGCTGTTTACGGCGAGCAGTACTTC	CASSVAVYGEQYF
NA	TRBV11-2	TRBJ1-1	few	TGTGCCAGCAGCTTAGATCAGTATCGGGGGACTACAGGCACTGAAGCTTTCTTT	CASSLDQYRGTTGTEAFF
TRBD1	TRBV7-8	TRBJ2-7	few	TGTGCCAGCAGCTTAGCGGACAGGGGGGGAAGCTACGAGCAGTACTTC	CASSLADRGGSYEQYF
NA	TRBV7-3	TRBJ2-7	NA	TGTGCCAGCAGCTTAGCCGGGAGTGCCTACGAGCAGTACTTC	CASSLAGSAYEQYF
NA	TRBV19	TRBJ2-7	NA	TGTGCCAGTAGTATTCGCCAGGAATACGAGCAGTACTTC	CASSIRQEYEQYF
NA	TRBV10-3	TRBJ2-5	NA	TGTGCCATCAGTGACCCAGGGGGAGGAGGGGTCCAAGAGACCCAGTACTTC	CAISDPGGGGVQETQYF
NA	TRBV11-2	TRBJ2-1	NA	TGTGCCAGCAGCGTAGCTCAGAATGAGCAGTTCTTC	CASSVAQNEQFF
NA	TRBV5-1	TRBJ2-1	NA	TGCGCCAGCAGCTCGGGATTGTTGCGGGGCCTTAACAATGAGCAGTTCTTC	CASSSGLLRGLNNEQFF
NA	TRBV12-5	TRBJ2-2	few	TGTGCTAGTGGTTTGGCCACAGCGCCCCAGGCCACCGGGGAGCTGTTTTTT	CASGLATAPQATGELFF
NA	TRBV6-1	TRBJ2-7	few	TGTGCCAGCAGTGAAATCCCCACCCAGGAGCAGTACTTC	CASSEIPTQEQYF
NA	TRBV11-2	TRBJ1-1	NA	TGTGCCAGCAGCTTAGATAGGCCTGAAGCTTTCTTT	CASSLDRPEAFF